Presented here are 3 T cell receptor beta chains from one specimen sequenced in a study of blood T cell repertoires in COVID-19. Clones were sequenced by immunoSEQ multiplex PCR, and TCRdb holds only the in-frame ones, with some missing. The sample yields about 140,000 clones, over 80% seen once. The sample was peripheral blood. The receptor set was obtained from a man in his sixties with active or convalescent COVID-19.

The chain joins TRBV7-9 to TRBJ2-7; D gene ambiguous. The CDR3 loop spans 14 amino acids. Trimming pared 5 bases from V and 5 bases from J, leaving 16 bases between. Germline V CDR1 and CDR2: SEHNR, FQNEAQ (reference sequence). CDR3 DNA sequence: TGTGCCAGCAGCCGGTCCCTGACTGAGGACGAGCAGTACTTC. Its translation: CASSRSLTEDEQYF. Filled out from reference TRBV7-9 and TRBJ2-7, the complete variable domain reads DTGVSQNPRHKITKRGQNVTFRCDPISEHNRLYWYRQTLGQGPEFLTYFQNEAQLEKSRLLSDRFSAERPKGSFSTLEIQRTEQGDSAMYLCASSRSLTEDEQYFGPGTRLTVT.

The gene calls are TRBV19 and TRBJ2-7; D may be TRBD2 (5 bases). Germline V gives CDR1 LNHDA, CDR2 SQIVND (reference sequence). V was trimmed by 4 bases and J by 4 bases, leaving 26 bases between them. This CDR3 region has 18 residues. The CDR3 DNA follows: TGTGCCAGTAGTAGACGGACGGATGCCGGGATAATCTCTTACGAGCAGTACTTC. Its protein product is CASSRRTDAGIISYEQYF.

V and J are TRBV16 and TRBJ1-2; D not resolved. The V end lost 4 bases, the J end lost 2 bases, and 8 bases lay between the germline ends. This CDR3 region has 13 residues. CDR1 is KGHSY, CDR2 FQNENV, per germline. CDR3 bases: TGTGCCAGCAGCCGGACTCCAAACTATGGCTACACCTTC. It encodes CASSRTPNYGYTF.